These T cell receptor beta chains were read from a single sample in a study of T cell responses to AZD1222 COVID-19 vaccine. The repertoire was sequenced with immunoSEQ multiplex PCR; TCRdb's copy has only in-frame clones and lacks some. The sample shows some 99,000 clones, about 89% of them seen only once. This specimen consisted of peripheral blood, obtained on day 0 of AZD1222 vaccination. The receptor set was obtained from an adult in good health. Both conserved end residues are part of each CDR3. D genes are given only for firm matches. Clone size, where shown, is once, few, many, or a class for clones that have expanded.

V	J	D	size	CDR3	DNA
TRBV3-1/TRBV3-2	TRBJ1-2	-	-	CASSQGQHVAF	TGTGCCAGCAGCCAAGGTCAGCACGTGGCCTTC
TRBV7-6	TRBJ1-1	-	-	CASSLAALRLPEAFF	TGTGCCAGCAGCTTAGCGGCCCTTCGCCTGCCTGAAGCTTTCTTT
TRBV5-8	TRBJ1-3	-	-	CASNLIQDTIYF	TGTGCCAGCAACCTAATCCAGGACACCATATATTTT
TRBV6-5	TRBJ1-2	TRBD1	-	CASGTGLRGYTF	TGTGCCAGCGGGACAGGGTTAAGAGGCTACACCTTC
TRBV11-2	TRBJ2-7	-	once	CASSLQRGLVYEQYF	TGTGCCAGCAGCCTACAACGGGGGCTCGTATACGAGCAGTACTTC
TRBV6-5	TRBJ2-7	-	-	CASWGSGSYEQYF	TGTGCCAGCTGGGGTTCGGGGTCCTACGAGCAGTACTTC
TRBV21-1	TRBJ1-5	-	-	CASSMGGGRIYQPQHF	TGTGCCAGCAGCATGGGCGGGGGTAGGATTTATCAGCCCCAGCATTTT
TRBV30	TRBJ1-2	-	few	CAWSIGPNYGYTF	TGTGCCTGGAGTATTGGTCCGAACTATGGCTACACCTTC
TRBV9	TRBJ1-3	-	-	CASSLDGNSGNTIYF	TGTGCCAGCAGCCTGGACGGCAACTCTGGAAACACCATATATTTT
TRBV6-5	TRBJ2-7	TRBD1	once	CASSPPGTVSYEQYF	TGTGCCAGCAGCCCCCCCGGGACAGTCTCCTACGAGCAGTACTTC
TRBV29-1	TRBJ2-7	TRBD2	few	CSALAGVNEQYF	TGCAGCGCCCTAGCGGGAGTGAACGAGCAGTACTTC
TRBV4-1	TRBJ1-6	-	-	CASSQVYVSPLHF	TGCGCCAGCAGCCAAGTCTATGTTTCACCCCTCCACTTT
TRBV18	TRBJ2-7	-	-	CASSRESTPYEQYF	TGTGCCAGCTCACGCGAGTCGACACCTTACGAGCAGTACTTC
TRBV19	TRBJ1-6	TRBD1	-	CASSIADRDAPLHF	TGTGCCAGTAGTATAGCGGACAGGGACGCACCCCTCCACTTT
TRBV29-1	TRBJ2-7	TRBD2	-	CSVAMTSGREEQYF	TGCAGCGTCGCCATGACTAGCGGACGTGAGGAGCAGTACTTC
TRBV7-9	TRBJ2-6	-	-	CASSETYSGANVLTF	TGTGCCAGCAGCGAAACCTACTCTGGGGCCAACGTCCTGACTTTC
TRBV14	TRBJ2-7	TRBD1	-	CASSPYGQGREQYF	TGTGCCAGCAGCCCTTACGGACAGGGGAGGGAGCAGTACTTC
TRBV7-9	TRBJ2-7	TRBD2	-	CASLPTGTSSYEQYF	TGTGCCAGCCTCCCGACCGGGACTAGCAGCTACGAGCAGTACTTC
TRBV24-1	TRBJ1-2	-	-	CATSDPSRNYGYTF	TGTGCCACCAGTGACCCCTCACGTAACTATGGCTACACCTTC
TRBV6-6	TRBJ1-2	-	-	CASSYSDGGGYGYTF	TGTGCCAGCAGTTACTCGGATGGGGGTGGCTATGGCTACACCTTC
TRBV10-1	TRBJ1-1	-	-	CASRGRGTEAFF	TGCGCCAGCAGGGGTAGGGGGACTGAAGCTTTCTTT
TRBV30	TRBJ2-7	-	once	CAWSVRDEQYF	TGTGCCTGGAGTGTACGAGACGAGCAGTACTTC
TRBV2	TRBJ2-4	-	-	CASSERSGLAKNIQYF	TGTGCCAGCAGTGAAAGGAGCGGGTTAGCCAAAAACATTCAGTACTTC
TRBV5-4	TRBJ1-4	TRBD1	-	CASSRQGGTNEKLFF	TGTGCCAGCAGCAGACAGGGGGGGACTAATGAAAAACTGTTTTTT
TRBV11-2	TRBJ1-1	-	-	CASSLGRGRWHTEAFF	TGTGCCAGCAGCTTAGGGCGCGGTAGGTGGCACACTGAAGCTTTCTTT
TRBV21-1	TRBJ2-5	-	-	CATPRGGAETQYF	TGTGCCACCCCCCGGGGGGGCGCGGAGACCCAGTACTTC
TRBV18	TRBJ1-6	-	-	CASSPQDIRTLGNSPLHF	TGTGCCAGCTCACCCCAAGACATAAGGACCCTGGGTAATTCACCCCTCCACTTT
TRBV7-3	TRBJ1-2	TRBD1	once	CASSLQGGYGYTF	TGTGCCAGCAGCTTACAGGGGGGCTATGGCTACACCTTC
TRBV6-5	TRBJ1-1	TRBD1	once	CASRGTANTEAFF	TGTGCCAGCAGGGGGACAGCGAACACTGAAGCTTTCTTT
TRBV5-1	TRBJ1-1	-	-	CASSLAVGAMTEAFF	TGCGCCAGCAGCTTGGCCGTGGGGGCTATGACTGAAGCTTTCTTT
TRBV10-1	TRBJ1-1	-	-	CASSESPGGRSTEAFF	TGCGCCAGCAGTGAGTCCCCCGGGGGCCGGAGTACTGAAGCTTTCTTT
TRBV30	TRBJ2-7	-	-	CAGRGGEQYF	TGTGCCGGCAGGGGAGGGGAGCAGTACTTC
TRBV5-4	TRBJ2-7	-	once	CASSLGAEYERQYF	TGTGCCAGCAGCTTGGGGGCGGAGTACGAGCGGCAGTACTTC
TRBV7-9	TRBJ1-6	-	-	CASSSPTGDNSPLHF	TGTGCCAGCAGCAGTCCGACAGGAGATAATTCACCCCTCCACTTT
TRBV11-2	TRBJ2-5	-	-	CASSFGGAGDGETQYF	TGTGCCAGCAGCTTCGGGGGCGCGGGGGACGGGGAGACCCAGTACTTC
TRBV5-4	TRBJ2-2	-	-	CASSLGSNTGELFF	TGTGCCAGCAGCTTGGGGTCGAACACCGGGGAGCTGTTTTTT
TRBV30	TRBJ1-5	-	few	CAWSPGSNQPQHF	TGTGCCTGGAGTCCCGGGAGCAATCAGCCCCAGCATTTT
TRBV4-1	TRBJ1-6	-	once	CASSQERANSPLHF	TGCGCCAGCAGCCAAGAACGGGCGAATTCACCCCTCCACTTT
TRBV4-1	TRBJ2-7	TRBD2	-	CASSQYGTSVVSSYEQYF	TGCGCCAGCAGCCAATACGGGACTAGCGTCGTGAGCTCCTACGAGCAGTACTTC
TRBV6-1	TRBJ1-4	-	-	CASSEAHGATNEKLFF	TGTGCCAGCAGTGAAGCCCACGGGGCAACTAATGAAAAACTGTTTTTT
TRBV7-8	TRBJ2-1	-	-	CASSLAPGGDNEQFF	TGTGCCAGCAGCTTAGCACCCGGGGGCGACAATGAGCAGTTCTTC
TRBV18	TRBJ1-5	-	-	CASSGYNQPQHF	TGTGCCAGCTCGGGGTACAATCAGCCCCAGCATTTT
TRBV15	TRBJ1-2	TRBD1	-	CATSRGGQAGDYGYTF	TGTGCCACCAGCAGAGGGGGACAGGCGGGGGACTATGGCTACACCTTC
TRBV19	TRBJ2-5	-	-	CASSIWVQETQYF	TGTGCCAGTAGTATATGGGTCCAAGAGACCCAGTACTTC